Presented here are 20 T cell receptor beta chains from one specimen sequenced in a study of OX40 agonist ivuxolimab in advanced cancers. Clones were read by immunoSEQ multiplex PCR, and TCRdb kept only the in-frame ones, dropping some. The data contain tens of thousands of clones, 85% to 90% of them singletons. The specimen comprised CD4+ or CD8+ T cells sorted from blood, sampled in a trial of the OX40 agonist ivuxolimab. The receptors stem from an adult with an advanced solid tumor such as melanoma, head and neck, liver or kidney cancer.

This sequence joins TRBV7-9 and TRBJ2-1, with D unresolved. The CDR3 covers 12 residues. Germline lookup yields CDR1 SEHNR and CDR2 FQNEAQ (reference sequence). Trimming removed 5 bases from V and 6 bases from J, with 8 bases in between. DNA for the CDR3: TGTGCCAGCAGCGACCTTGGCAATGAGCAGTTCTTC. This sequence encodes CASSDLGNEQFF.

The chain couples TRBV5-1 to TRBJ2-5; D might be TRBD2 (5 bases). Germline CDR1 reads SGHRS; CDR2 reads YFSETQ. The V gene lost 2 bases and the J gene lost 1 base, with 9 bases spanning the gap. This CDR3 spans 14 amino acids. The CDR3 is CASSFGMLQETQYF. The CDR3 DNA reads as TGCGCCAGCAGCTTCGGGATGCTCCAAGAGACCCAGTACTTC.

In DNA form, the CDR3 reads TGTGCCAGCAGCTGGCAGGGTTCTGAGCAGTTCTTC. This codes for CASSWQGSEQFF. The chain has TRBV5-4 and TRBJ2-1; TRBD1 is a possible D gene (5 bases). Germline V gene sequence: CDR1 SGHNT, CDR2 YYREEE (reference sequence). V was pared by 3 bases and J by 9 bases, with 10 bases between. The CDR3 is 12 amino acids.

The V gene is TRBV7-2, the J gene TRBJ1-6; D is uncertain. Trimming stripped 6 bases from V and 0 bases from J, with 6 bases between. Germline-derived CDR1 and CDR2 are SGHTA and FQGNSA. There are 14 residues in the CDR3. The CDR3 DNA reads TGTGCCAGCAGAGTAAGCTCCTATAATTCACCCCTCCACTTT. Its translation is CASRVSSYNSPLHF.

As DNA, the CDR3 is TGTGCCATCACTACCGCGGACCTCCTCGTACGGTACGAGCAGTACTTC. This translates into CAITTADLLVRYEQYF. The chain carries TRBV5-5 and TRBJ2-7; D gene unclear. Trimming left V 9 bases short and J 4 bases short, with 26 bases between. Germline V gene data show CDR1 as SGHKS and CDR2 as YYEKEE (reference sequence). This CDR3 has 16 residues.

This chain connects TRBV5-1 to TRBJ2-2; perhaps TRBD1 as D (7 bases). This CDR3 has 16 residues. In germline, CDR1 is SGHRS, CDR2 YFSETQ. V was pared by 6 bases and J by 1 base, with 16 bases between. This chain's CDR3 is CASKFDREVNTGELFF. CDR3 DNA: TGCGCCAGCAAGTTCGACAGGGAGGTGAACACCGGGGAGCTGTTTTTT.

CDR3 protein: CSGAGGEVGKETQYF. CDR3 in DNA: TGCAGCGGAGCGGGAGGAGAGGTTGGGAAAGAGACCCAGTACTTC. V usage is TRBV29-1 and J usage is TRBJ2-5; 9 nucleotides align to TRBD2. This CDR3 has 15 residues. V trimming: 7 bases; J trimming: 3 bases; junction bases outside the gene matches: 12. Per the germline V gene, CDR1 is SQVTM and CDR2 is ANQGSEA.

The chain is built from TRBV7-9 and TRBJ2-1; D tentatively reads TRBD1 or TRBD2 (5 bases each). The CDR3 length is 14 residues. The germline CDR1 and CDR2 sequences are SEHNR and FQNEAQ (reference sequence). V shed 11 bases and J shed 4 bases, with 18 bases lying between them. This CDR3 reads CAGVGGPGYNEQFF. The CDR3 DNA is TGTGCCGGGGTTGGGGGTCCCGGATACAATGAGCAGTTCTTC.

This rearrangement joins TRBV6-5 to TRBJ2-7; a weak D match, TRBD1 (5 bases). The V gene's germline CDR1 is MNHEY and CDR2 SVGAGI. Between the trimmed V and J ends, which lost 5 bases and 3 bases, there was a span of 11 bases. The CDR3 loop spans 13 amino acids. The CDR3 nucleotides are TGTGCCAGCAGTCCCGGACACTTCTACGAGCAGTACTTC. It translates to CASSPGHFYEQYF.

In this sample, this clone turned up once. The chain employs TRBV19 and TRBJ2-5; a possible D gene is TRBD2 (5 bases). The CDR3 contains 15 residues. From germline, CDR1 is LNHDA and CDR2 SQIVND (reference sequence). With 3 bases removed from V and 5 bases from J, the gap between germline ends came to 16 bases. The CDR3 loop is CASSIGIGVRETQYF. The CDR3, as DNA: TGTGCCAGTAGTATTGGTATCGGGGTCCGGGAGACCCAGTACTTC. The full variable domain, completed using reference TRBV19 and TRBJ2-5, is DGGITQSPKYLFRKEGQNVTLSCEQNLNHDAMYWYRQDPGQGLRLIYYSQIVNDFQKGDIAEGYSVSREKKESFPLTVTSAQKNPTAFYLCASSIGIGVRETQYFGPGTRLLVL.

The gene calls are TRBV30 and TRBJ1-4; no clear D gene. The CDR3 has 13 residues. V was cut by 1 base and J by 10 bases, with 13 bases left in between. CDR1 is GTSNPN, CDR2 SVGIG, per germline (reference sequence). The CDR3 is CAWSGVRWGKLFF. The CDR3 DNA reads TGTGCCTGGAGTGGGGTCCGGTGGGGAAAACTGTTTTTT.

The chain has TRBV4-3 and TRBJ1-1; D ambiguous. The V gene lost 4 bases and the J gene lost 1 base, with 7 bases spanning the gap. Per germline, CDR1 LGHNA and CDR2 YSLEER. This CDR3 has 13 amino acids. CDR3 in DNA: TGCGCCAGCAGCCCAGCACCGAACACTGAAGCTTTCTTT. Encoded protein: CASSPAPNTEAFF.

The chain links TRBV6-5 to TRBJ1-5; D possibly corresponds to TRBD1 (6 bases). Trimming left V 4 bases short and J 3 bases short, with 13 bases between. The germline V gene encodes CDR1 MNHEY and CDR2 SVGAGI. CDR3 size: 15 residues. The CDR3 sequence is CASSSGQSTNQPQHF. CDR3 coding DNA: TGTGCCAGCAGTTCCGGACAGAGTACCAATCAGCCCCAGCATTTT.

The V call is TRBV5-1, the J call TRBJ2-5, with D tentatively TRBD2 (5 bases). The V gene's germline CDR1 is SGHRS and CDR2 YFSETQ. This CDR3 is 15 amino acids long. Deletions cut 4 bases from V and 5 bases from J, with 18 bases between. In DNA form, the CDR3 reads TGCGCCAGCAGCACGGGGTGGGAAAACCGGGAGACCCAGTACTTC. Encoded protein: CASSTGWENRETQYF. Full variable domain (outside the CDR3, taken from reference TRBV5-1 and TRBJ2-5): KAGVTQTPRYLIKTRGQQVTLSCSPISGHRSVSWYQQTPGQGLQFLFEYFSETQRNKGNFPGRFSGRQFSNSRSEMNVSTLELGDSALYLCASSTGWENRETQYFGPGTRLLVL.

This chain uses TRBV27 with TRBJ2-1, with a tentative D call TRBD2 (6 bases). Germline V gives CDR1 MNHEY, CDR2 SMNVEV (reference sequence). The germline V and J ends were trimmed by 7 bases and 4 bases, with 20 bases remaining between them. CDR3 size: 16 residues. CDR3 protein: CASTRRARASYNEQFF. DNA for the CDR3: TGTGCCAGCACTCGGAGGGCCAGGGCGTCGTACAATGAGCAGTTCTTC.

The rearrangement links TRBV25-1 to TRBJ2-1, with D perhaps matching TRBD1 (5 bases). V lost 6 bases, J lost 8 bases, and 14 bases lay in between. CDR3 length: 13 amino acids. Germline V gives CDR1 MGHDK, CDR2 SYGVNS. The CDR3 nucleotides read TGTGCCAGCAGAGGGGCGAGTATTTATGAGCAGTTCTTC. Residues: CASRGASIYEQFF.

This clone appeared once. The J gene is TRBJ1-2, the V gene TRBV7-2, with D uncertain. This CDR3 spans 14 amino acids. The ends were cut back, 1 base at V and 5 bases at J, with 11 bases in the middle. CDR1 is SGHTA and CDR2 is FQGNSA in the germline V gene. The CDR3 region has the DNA TGTGCCAGCAGCTTAGTTCTCCGGGAATATGGCTACACCTTC. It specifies CASSLVLREYGYTF.

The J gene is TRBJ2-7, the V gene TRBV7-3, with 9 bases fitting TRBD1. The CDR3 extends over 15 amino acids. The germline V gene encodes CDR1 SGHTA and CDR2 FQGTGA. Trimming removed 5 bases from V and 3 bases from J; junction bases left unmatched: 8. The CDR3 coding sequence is TGTGCCAGCAGCCTCGACAGGGGGTTTATCTACGAGCAGTACTTC. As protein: CASSLDRGFIYEQYF. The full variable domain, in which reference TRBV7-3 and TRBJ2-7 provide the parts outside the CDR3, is GAGVSQTPSNKVTEKGKYVELRCDPISGHTALYWYRQSLGQGPEFLIYFQGTGAADDSGLPNDRFFAVRPEGSVSTLKIQRTERGDSAVYLCASSLDRGFIYEQYFGPGTRLTVT.

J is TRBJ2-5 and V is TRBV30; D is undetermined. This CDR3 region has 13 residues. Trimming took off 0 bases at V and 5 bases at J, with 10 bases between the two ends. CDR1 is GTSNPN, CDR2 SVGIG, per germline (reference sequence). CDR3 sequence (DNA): TGTGCCTGGAGTGTGTCTCTGGGGGAGACCCAGTACTTC. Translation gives CAWSVSLGETQYF.

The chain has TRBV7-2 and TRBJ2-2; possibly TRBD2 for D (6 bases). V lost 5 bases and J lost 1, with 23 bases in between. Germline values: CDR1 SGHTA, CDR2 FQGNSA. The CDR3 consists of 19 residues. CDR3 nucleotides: TGTGCCAGCAGCCTCCAAGTCGGACGGGAGTTCGTGAACACCGGGGAGCTGTTTTTT. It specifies CASSLQVGREFVNTGELFF.